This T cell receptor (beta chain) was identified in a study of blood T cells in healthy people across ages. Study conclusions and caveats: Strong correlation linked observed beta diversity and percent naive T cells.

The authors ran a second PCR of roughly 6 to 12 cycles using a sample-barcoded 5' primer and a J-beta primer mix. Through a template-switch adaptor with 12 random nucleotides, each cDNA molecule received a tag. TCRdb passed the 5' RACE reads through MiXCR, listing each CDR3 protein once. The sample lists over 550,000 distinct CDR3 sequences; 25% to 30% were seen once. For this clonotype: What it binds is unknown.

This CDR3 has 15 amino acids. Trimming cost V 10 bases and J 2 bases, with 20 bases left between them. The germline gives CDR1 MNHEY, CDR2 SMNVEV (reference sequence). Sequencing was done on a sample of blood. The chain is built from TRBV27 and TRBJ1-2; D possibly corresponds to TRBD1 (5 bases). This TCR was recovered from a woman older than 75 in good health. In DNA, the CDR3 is TGTGCCACTCGAGAACGGGGGAGGAAAAACTATGGCTACACCTTC. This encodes CATRERGRKNYGYTF.